Following are 9 T cell receptor beta chains from one sample sequenced in a study of cytomegalovirus exposure and HLA in healthy donors. PCR amplification relied on 60 Vbeta primers (plus 13 Jbeta primers). Profiled with immunoSEQ multiplex PCR; TCRdb holds only in-frame clones, not every one. The sample has 100,000 to 150,000 clones, more than 9% seen once; the top ten hold 4% to 5%. The sequenced material came from PBMCs. These receptors came from a woman younger than 30 in good health and CMV-seropositive.

This clone has just a few counts. This chain links TRBV29-1 with TRBJ2-1; perhaps TRBD1 as D (5 bases). The CDR3 spans 14 residues. V lost 5 bases and J 2 bases, leaving 13 bases between the germline ends. CDR1 and CDR2 from the germline V gene are SQVTM and ANQGSEA. The CDR3 is CSVLQDFTYNEQFF. The CDR3, as DNA: TGCAGCGTTCTACAGGATTTTACCTACAATGAGCAGTTCTTC.

The V gene is TRBV19, the J gene TRBJ2-7, with D perhaps matching TRBD1 (6 bases). Germline CDR1 reads LNHDA; CDR2 reads SQIVND (reference sequence). The CDR3 has 13 amino acids. V gave up 1 base and J gave up 10 bases, with 14 bases separating them. CDR3 sequence reads: CASSIAQTGSQYF. The DNA of the CDR3 is TGTGCCAGTAGTATAGCTCAAACAGGGTCCCAGTACTTC. Full variable domain (outside the CDR3, taken from reference TRBV19 and TRBJ2-7): DGGITQSPKYLFRKEGQNVTLSCEQNLNHDAMYWYRQDPGQGLRLIYYSQIVNDFQKGDIAEGYSVSREKKESFPLTVTSAQKNPTAFYLCASSIAQTGSQYFGPGTRLTVT.

The chain has TRBV28 and TRBJ2-7, with D possibly matching TRBD2 (5 bases). Trimming took 7 bases from V and 0 from J, leaving 19 bases between them. Germline V gene data show CDR1 as MDHEN and CDR2 as SYDVKM. CDR3 length: 16 amino acids. For the CDR3, the DNA is TGTGCCAGCACCAAGGAGGCAATAAATTACTCCTACGAGCAGTACTTC. Protein sequence: CASTKEAINYSYEQYF.

This clone has more than one count but fewer than ten. This chain connects TRBV27 to TRBJ2-3; D is uncertain. The V gene's germline CDR1 is MNHEY and CDR2 SMNVEV (reference sequence). The V gene lost 7 bases and the J gene lost 0 bases, with 11 bases spanning the gap. This CDR3 comprises 14 residues. CDR3 region: CASTSPGSTDTQYF. DNA for the CDR3: TGTGCCAGCACCAGCCCCGGGAGCACAGATACGCAGTATTTT.

The V and J genes are TRBV6-1 and TRBJ2-1, with a possible D match to TRBD2 (5 bases). V lost 2 bases to trimming and J lost 4 bases, with 9 bases between them. The CDR3 runs 14 residues. Germline-derived CDR1 and CDR2 are MNHNS and SASEGT. CDR3 in amino acids: CASSELAGYNEQFF. As DNA, the CDR3 is TGTGCCAGCAGTGAACTCGCGGGTTACAATGAGCAGTTCTTC.

This clone was counted between two and nine times. The rearrangement links TRBV5-4 to TRBJ1-2; 8 nucleotides agree with TRBD1. J gave up 8 bases and V 4 bases, and 16 bases lay outside the gene matches. Looked up from germline, CDR1 is SGHNT and CDR2 is YYREEE (reference sequence). The CDR3 is 16 residues long. Here the CDR3 reads CASSPPVPDRVIGYTF. The CDR3 DNA reads TGTGCCAGCAGCCCCCCGGTCCCGGACAGGGTAATCGGCTACACCTTC.

The gene calls are TRBV20-1 and TRBJ2-4; D may be TRBD1 (6 bases). Per germline, CDR1 DFQATT and CDR2 SNEGSKA (reference sequence). Trimming shortened V by 6 bases and J by 9 bases, and 12 bases separated the two germline ends. The CDR3 has 11 residues. CDR3 sequence (DNA): TGCAGTGCCGGGGACAATCCCATTCAGTACTTC. Its protein is CSAGDNPIQYF.

The table lists this clone with a few counts. V gene TRBV6-5 combines with J gene TRBJ2-2; 9 nucleotides agree with TRBD2. The germline CDR1 and CDR2 sequences are MNHEY and SVGAGI. V trimming: 8 bases; J trimming: 2 bases; junction bases outside the gene matches: 3. There are 14 residues in the CDR3. This CDR3 is CASRSGSNTGELFF. The CDR3 nucleotides read TGTGCCAGCCGTAGCGGGAGCAACACCGGGGAGCTGTTTTTT.

The chain links TRBV11-2 to TRBJ1-1; D not certain. The CDR3 is made up of 14 amino acids. V lost 1 base to trimming and J lost 0 bases, with 6 bases between them. Germline lookup yields CDR1 SGHAT and CDR2 FQNNGV. The CDR3, as DNA: TGTGCCAGCAGCTTAGGACTAGTGAACACTGAAGCTTTCTTT. Its translation is CASSLGLVNTEAFF.